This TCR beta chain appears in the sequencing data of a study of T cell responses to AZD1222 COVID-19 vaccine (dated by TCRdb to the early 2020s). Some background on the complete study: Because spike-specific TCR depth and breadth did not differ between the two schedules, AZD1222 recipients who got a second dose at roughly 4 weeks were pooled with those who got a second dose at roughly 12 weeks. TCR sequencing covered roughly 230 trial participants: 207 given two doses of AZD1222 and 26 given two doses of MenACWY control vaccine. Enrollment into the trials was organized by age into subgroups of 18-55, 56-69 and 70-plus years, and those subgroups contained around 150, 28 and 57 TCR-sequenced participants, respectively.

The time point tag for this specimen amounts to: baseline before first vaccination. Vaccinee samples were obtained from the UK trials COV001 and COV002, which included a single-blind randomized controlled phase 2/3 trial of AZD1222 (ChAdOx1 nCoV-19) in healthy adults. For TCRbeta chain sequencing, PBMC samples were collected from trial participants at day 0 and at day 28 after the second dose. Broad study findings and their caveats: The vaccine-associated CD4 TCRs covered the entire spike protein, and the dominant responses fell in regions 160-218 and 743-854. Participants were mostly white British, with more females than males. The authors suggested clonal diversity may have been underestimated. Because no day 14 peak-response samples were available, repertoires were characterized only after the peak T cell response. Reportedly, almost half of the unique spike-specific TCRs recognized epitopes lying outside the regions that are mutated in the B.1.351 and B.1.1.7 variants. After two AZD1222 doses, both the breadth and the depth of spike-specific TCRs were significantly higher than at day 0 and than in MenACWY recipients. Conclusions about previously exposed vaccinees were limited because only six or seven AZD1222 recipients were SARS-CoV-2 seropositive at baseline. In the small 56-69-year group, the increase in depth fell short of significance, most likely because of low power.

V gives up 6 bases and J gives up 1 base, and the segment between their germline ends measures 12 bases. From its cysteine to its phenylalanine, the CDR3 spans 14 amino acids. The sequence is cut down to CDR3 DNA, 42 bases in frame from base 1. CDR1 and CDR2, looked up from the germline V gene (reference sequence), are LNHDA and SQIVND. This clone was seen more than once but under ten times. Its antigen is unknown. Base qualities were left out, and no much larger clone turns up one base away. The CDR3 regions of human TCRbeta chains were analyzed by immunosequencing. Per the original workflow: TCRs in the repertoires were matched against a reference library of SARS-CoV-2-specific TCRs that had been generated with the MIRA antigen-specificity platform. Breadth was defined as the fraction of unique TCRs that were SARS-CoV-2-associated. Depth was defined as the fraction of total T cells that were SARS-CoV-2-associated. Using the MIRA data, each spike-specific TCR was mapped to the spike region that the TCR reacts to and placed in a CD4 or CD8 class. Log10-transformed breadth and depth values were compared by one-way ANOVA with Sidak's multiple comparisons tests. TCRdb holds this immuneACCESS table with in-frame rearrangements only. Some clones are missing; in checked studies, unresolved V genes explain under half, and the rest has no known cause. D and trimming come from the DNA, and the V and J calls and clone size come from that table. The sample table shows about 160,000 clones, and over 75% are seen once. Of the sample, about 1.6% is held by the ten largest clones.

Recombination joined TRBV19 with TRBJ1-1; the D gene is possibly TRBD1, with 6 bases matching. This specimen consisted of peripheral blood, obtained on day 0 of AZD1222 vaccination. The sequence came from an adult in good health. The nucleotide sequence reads TGTGCCAGTAGAGGGGAGGGGGAGAACACTGAAGCTTTCTTT. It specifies CASRGEGENTEAFF. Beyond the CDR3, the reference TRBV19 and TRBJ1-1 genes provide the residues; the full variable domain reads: DGGITQSPKYLFRKEGQNVTLSCEQNLNHDAMYWYRQDPGQGLRLIYYSQIVNDFQKGDIAEGYSVSREKKESFPLTVTSAQKNPTAFYLCASRGEGENTEAFFGQGTRLTVV.